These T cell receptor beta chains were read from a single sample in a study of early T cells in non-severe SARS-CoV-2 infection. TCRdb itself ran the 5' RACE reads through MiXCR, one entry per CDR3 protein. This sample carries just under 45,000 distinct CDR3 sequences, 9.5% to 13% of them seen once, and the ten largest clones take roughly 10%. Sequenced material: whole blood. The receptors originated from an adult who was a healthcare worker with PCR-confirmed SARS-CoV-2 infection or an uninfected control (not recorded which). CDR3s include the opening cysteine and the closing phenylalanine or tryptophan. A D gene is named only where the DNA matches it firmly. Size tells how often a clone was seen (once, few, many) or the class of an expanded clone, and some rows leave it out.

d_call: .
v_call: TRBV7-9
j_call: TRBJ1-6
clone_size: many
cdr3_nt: TGTGCCAGCAGCCAGGACGGGAACTCCTATAATTCACCCCTCCACTTT
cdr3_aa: CASSQDGNSYNSPLHF

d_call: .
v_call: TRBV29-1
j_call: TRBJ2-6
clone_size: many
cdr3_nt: TGCAGCGTACCCGACATACCTGGGGCCAACGTCCTGACTTTC
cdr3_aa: CSVPDIPGANVLTF

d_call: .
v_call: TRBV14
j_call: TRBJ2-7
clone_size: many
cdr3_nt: TGTGCCAGCAGCCAAGGACGGCTAGGCGAGCAGTACTTC
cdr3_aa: CASSQGRLGEQYF

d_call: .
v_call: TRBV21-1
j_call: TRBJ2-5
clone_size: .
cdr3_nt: TGTGCCAGCAGCAAACAAGTAGGGACAATCCGGGATGGAGTCCAAGAGACCCAGTACTTC
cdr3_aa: CASSKQVGTIRDGVQETQYF

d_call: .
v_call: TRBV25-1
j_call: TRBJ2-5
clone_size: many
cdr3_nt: TGTGCCAGCAGTTGGGAGGACAGAGGGACCCAGTACTTC
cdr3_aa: CASSWEDRGTQYF

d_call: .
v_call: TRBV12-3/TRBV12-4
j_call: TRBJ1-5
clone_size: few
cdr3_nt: TGTGCCAGCAGTCCCCTTAGTCAGCCCCAGCATTTT
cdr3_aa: CASSPLSQPQHF

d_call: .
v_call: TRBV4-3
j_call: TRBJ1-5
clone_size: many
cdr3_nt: TGCGCCAGCAGCCAAGATCTGGGGTTTGGCAATCAGCCCCAGCATTTT
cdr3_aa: CASSQDLGFGNQPQHF

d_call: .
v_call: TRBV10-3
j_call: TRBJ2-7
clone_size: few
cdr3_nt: TGTGCCATCAGTGAGTCGGCCCAGGGCCACGAGCAGTACTTC
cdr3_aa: CAISESAQGHEQYF

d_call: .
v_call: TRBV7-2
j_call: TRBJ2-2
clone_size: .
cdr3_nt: TGTGCCAGCAGCTTAGGCAGGCTCTACCGCGCCGGGGAGCTGTTTTTT
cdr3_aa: CASSLGRLYRAGELFF

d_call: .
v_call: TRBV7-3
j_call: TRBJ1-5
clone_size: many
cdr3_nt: TGTGCCAGCAGCCCCGAGGGGGGCCAGCCCCAGCATTTT
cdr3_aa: CASSPEGGQPQHF

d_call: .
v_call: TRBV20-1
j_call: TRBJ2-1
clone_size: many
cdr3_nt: TGCAGTGCTAATGACGCAGGGATCGTGAACAATGAGCAGTTCTTC
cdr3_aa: CSANDAGIVNNEQFF

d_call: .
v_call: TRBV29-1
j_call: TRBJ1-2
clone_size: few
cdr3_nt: TGCAGCGTTGAAGATCATAACTATGGCTACACCTTC
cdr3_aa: CSVEDHNYGYTF

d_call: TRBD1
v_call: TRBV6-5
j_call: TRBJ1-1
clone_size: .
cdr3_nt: TGTGCCAGCAGGTCCAGGGGGCGAAAAGCTTTCTTT
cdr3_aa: CASRSRGRKAFF

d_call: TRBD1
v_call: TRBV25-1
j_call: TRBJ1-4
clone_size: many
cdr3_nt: TGTGCCAGCAGTGACACCGGGACAGGGTTTCGGGGTGAAAAACTGTTTTTT
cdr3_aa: CASSDTGTGFRGEKLFF

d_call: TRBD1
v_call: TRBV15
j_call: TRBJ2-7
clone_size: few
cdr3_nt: TGTGCCACCAGCAGAGGATCCGGGACAGGTGGTTACGAGCAGTACTTC
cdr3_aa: CATSRGSGTGGYEQYF

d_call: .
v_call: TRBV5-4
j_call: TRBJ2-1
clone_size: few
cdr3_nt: TGTGCCAGCAGCTTGGATGAGGGAGATGAGCAGTTCTTC
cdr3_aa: CASSLDEGDEQFF

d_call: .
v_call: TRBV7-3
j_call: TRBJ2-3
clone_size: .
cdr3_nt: TGTGCCAGCTGGCGGGGATGCACAGATACGCAGTATTTT
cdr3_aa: CASWRGCTDTQYF

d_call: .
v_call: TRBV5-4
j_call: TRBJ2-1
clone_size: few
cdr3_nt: TGTGCCAGCAGCCCCGGCCCGAGCGGGCATGAGCAGTTCTTC
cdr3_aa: CASSPGPSGHEQFF